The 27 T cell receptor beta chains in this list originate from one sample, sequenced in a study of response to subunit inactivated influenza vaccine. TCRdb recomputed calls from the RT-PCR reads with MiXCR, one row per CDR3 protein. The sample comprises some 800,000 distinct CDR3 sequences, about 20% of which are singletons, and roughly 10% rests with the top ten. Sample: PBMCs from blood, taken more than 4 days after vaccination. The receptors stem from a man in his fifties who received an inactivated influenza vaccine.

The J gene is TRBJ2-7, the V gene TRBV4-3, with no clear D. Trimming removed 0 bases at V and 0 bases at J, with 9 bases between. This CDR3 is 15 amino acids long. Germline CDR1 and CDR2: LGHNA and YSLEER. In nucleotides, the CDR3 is TGCGCCAGCAGCCAAGATACCACACTCTCCTACGAGCAGTACTTC. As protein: CASSQDTTLSYEQYF.

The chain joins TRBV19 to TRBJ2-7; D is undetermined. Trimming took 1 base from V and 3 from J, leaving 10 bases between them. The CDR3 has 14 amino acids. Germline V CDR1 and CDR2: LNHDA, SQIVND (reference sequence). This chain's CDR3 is CASSIVGAVYEQYF. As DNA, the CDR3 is TGTGCCAGTAGTATAGTAGGAGCTGTCTACGAGCAGTACTTC.

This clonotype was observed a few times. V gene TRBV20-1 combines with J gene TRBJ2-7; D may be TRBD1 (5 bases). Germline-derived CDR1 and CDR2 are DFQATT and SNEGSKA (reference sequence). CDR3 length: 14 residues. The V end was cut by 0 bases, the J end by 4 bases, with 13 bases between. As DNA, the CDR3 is TGCAGTGCTAGAGATCGGTCAGGGCAGTACGAGCAGTACTTC. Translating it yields CSARDRSGQYEQYF.

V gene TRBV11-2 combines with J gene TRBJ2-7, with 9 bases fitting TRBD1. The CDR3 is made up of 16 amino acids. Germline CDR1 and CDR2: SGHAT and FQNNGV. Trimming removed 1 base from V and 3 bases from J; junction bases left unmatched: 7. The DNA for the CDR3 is TGTGCCAGCAGCTTAGGCCGGGACAGGGATGTCTACGAGCAGTACTTC. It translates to CASSLGRDRDVYEQYF. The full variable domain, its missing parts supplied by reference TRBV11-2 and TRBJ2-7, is EAGVAQSPRYKIIEKRQSVAFWCNPISGHATLYWYQQILGQGPKLLIQFQNNGVVDDSQLPKDRFSAERLKGVDSTLKIQPAKLEDSAVYLCASSLGRDRDVYEQYFGPGTRLTVT.

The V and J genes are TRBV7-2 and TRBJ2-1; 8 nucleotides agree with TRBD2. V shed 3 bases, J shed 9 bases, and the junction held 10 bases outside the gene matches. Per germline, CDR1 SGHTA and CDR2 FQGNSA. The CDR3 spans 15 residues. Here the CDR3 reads CASSLGGRRRAEQFF. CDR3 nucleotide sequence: TGTGCCAGCAGCTTGGGCGGGAGGCGGCGCGCTGAGCAGTTCTTC.

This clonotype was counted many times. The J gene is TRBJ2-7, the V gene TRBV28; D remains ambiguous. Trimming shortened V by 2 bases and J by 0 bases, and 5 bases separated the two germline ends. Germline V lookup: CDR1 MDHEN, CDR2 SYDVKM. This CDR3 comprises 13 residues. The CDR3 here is CASSLVYSYEQYF. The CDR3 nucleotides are TGTGCCAGCAGTTTAGTTTACTCCTACGAGCAGTACTTC.

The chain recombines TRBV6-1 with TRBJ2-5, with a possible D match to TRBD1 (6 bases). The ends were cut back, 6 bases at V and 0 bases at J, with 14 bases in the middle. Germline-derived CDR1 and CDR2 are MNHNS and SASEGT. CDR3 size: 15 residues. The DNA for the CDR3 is TGTGCCAGCAGATCAGACAGGACGTACCAAGAGACCCAGTACTTC. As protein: CASRSDRTYQETQYF.

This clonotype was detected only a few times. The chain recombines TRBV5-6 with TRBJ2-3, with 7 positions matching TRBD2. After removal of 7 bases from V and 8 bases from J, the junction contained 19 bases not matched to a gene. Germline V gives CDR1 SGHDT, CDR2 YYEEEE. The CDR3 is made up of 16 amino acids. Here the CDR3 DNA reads TGTGCCAGCGGCAATAGGGCTAGCGGATCCATTTCTACGCAGTATTTT. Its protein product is CASGNRASGSISTQYF. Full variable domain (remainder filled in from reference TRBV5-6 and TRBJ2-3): DAGVTQSPTHLIKTRGQQVTLRCSPKSGHDTVSWYQQALGQGPQFIFQYYEEEERQRGNFPDRFSGHQFPNYSSELNVNALLLGDSALYLCASGNRASGSISTQYFGPGTRLTVL.

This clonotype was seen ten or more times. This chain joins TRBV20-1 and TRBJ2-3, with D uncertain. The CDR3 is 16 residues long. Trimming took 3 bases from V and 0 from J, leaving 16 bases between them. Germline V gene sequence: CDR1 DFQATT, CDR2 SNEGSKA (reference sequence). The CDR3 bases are TGCAGTGCTAGCGGTCGAGTGGGTTCTAGCACAGATACGCAGTATTTT. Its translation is CSASGRVGSSTDTQYF.

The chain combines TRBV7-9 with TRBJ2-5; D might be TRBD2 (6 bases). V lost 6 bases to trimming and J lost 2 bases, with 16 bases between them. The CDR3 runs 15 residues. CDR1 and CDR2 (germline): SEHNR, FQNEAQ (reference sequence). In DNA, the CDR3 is TGTGCCAGCAGTATTACCGGACTACCGCAAGAGACCCAGTACTTC. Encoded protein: CASSITGLPQETQYF. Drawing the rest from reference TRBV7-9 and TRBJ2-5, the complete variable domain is DTGVSQNPRHKITKRGQNVTFRCDPISEHNRLYWYRQTLGQGPEFLTYFQNEAQLEKSRLLSDRFSAERPKGSFSTLEIQRTEQGDSAMYLCASSITGLPQETQYFGPGTRLLVL.

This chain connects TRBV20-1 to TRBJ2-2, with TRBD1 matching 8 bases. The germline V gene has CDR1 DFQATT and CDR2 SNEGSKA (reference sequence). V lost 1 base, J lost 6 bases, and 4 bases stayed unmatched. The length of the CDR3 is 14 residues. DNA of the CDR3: TGCAGTGCTAGAGGGCACAGGGGGGCCGGGGAGCTGTTTTTT. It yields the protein CSARGHRGAGELFF.

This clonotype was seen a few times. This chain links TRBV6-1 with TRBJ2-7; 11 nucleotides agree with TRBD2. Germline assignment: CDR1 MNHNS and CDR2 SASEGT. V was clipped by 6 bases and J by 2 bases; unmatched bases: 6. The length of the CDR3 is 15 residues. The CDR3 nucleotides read TGTGCCAGCAGACCCGGGACTAGCGGCCCCTACGAGCAGTACTTC. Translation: CASRPGTSGPYEQYF.

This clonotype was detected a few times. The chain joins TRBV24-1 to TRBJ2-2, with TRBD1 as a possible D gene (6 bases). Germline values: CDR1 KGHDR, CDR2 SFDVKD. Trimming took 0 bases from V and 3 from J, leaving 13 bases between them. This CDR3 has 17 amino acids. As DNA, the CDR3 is TGTGCCACCAGTGATTTGCCCCAGACAGGCTACACCGGGGAGCTGTTTTTT. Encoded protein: CATSDLPQTGYTGELFF.

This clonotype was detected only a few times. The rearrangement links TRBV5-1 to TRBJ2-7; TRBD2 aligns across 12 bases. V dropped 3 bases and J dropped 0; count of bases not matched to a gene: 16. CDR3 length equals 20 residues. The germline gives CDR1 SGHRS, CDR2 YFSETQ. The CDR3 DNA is TGCGCCAGCAGCTGGAGAGCTAGCGGGGGGGCCGTCGGTAGCTCCTACGAGCAGTACTTC. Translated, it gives CASSWRASGGAVGSSYEQYF. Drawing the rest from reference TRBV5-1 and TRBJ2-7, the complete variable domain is KAGVTQTPRYLIKTRGQQVTLSCSPISGHRSVSWYQQTPGQGLQFLFEYFSETQRNKGNFPGRFSGRQFSNSRSEMNVSTLELGDSALYLCASSWRASGGAVGSSYEQYFGPGTRLTVT.

CDR3 in amino acids: CSALIDGTDTQYF. For the CDR3, the DNA is TGCAGTGCTCTCATAGATGGCACAGATACGCAGTATTTT. The gene calls are TRBV20-1 and TRBJ2-3; no firm D call. Germline V gene sequence: CDR1 DFQATT, CDR2 SNEGSKA (reference sequence). This CDR3 comprises 13 residues. Trimming took off 5 bases at V and 1 base at J, with 10 bases between the two ends.

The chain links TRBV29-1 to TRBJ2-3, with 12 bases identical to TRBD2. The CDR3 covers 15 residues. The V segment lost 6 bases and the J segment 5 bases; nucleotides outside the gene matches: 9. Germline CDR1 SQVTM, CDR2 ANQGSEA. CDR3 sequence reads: CSVGPKTSGRDTQYF. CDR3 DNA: TGCAGCGTCGGACCCAAGACTAGCGGGAGAGATACGCAGTATTTT.

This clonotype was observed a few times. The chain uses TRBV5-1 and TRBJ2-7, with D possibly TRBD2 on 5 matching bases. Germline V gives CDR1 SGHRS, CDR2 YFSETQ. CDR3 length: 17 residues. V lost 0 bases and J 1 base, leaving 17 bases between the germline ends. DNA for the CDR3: TGCGCCAGCAGCTTGGCGGCTTTGAGCGGTTTTTCCTACGAGCAGTACTTC. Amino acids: CASSLAALSGFSYEQYF.

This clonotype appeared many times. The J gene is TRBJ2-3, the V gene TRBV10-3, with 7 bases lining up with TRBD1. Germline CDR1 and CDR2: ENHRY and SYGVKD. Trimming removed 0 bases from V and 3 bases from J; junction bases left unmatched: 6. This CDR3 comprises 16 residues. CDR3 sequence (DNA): TGTGCCATCAGTGAGTCTTGGACACAGGGGACAGATACGCAGTATTTT. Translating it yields CAISESWTQGTDTQYF.

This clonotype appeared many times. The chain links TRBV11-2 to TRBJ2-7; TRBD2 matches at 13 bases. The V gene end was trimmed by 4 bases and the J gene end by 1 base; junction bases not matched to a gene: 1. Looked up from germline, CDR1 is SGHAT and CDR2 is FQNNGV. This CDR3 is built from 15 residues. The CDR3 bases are TGTGCCAGCAGCTGGGGACTAGCGGGATCCTACGAGCAGTACTTC. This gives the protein CASSWGLAGSYEQYF.

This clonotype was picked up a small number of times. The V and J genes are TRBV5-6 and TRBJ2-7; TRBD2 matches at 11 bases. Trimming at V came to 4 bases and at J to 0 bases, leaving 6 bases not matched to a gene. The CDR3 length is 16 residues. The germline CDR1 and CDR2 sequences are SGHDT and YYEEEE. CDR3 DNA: TGTGCCAGCAGCGGCAGACTAGCGGGAAGCTCCTACGAGCAGTACTTC. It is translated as CASSGRLAGSSYEQYF.

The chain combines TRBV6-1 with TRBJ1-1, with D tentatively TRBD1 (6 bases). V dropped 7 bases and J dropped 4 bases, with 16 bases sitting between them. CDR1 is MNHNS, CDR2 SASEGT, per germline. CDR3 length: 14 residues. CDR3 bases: TGTGCCAGCACAGGGGCTTTGCTTGGCACTGAAGCTTTCTTT. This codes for CASTGALLGTEAFF.

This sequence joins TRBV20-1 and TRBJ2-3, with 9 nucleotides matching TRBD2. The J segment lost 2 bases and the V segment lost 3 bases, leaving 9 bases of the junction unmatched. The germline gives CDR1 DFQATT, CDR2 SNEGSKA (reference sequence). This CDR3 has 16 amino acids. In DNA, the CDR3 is TGCAGTGCTAGGTTAGCGGGAGTTACACACACAGATACGCAGTATTTT. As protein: CSARLAGVTHTDTQYF.

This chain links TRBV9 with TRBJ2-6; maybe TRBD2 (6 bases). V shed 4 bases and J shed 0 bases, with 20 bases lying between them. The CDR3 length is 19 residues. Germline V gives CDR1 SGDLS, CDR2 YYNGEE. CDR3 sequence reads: CASSLHVPGGISGANVLTF. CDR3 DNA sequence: TGTGCCAGCAGCTTACATGTGCCTGGGGGGATCTCTGGGGCCAACGTCCTGACTTTC.

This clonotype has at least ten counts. This CDR3 reads CASSPDSSSYNEQFF. The CDR3 DNA is TGTGCCAGCAGTCCCGACTCATCCTCCTACAATGAGCAGTTCTTC. The V gene is TRBV12-3 or TRBV12-4, the J gene TRBJ2-1, with unresolved D. CDR3 length: 15 residues. Trimming cost V 5 bases and J 0 bases, with 11 bases left between them.

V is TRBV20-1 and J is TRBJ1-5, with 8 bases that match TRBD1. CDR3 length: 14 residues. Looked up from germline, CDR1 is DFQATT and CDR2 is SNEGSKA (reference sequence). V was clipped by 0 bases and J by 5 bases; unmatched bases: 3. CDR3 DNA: TGCAGTGCTAGAGACAACAGGGGGTATCAGCCCCAGCATTTT. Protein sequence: CSARDNRGYQPQHF.

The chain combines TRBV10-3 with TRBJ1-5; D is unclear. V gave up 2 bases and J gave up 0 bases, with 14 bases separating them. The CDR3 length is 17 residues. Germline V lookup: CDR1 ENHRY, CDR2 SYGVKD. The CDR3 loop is CAISETSARHSNQPQHF. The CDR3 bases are TGTGCCATCAGTGAGACCAGCGCCAGGCATAGCAATCAGCCCCAGCATTTT.

CDR3 sequence reads: CASSQDPGGAGDTSTDTQYF. CDR3 nucleotide sequence: TGCGCCAGCAGCCAAGACCCTGGGGGAGCAGGGGATACTAGCACAGATACGCAGTATTTT. The chain uses TRBV4-3 and TRBJ2-3; maybe TRBD1 (6 bases). This CDR3 region has 20 residues. Germline lookup yields CDR1 LGHNA and CDR2 YSLEER. The V gene lost 0 bases and the J gene lost 0 bases, with 22 bases spanning the gap.